The 10 T cell receptor beta chains in this list originate from one sample, sequenced in a study of Ad26.COV2.S vaccination and SARS-CoV-2 variants. The treatment was: some 20 received Ad26.COV2.S at low or high dose, single or two shots; roughly five received placebo; per-sample allocation not given. Specimen acquisition occurred on day 63 following the initial vaccine or placebo injection. Sequenced by immunoSEQ multiplex PCR; TCRdb stores in-frame clones only, minus some. The profile shows 430,000 or so clones, about 93% of them singletons. The sequences come from peripheral blood, collected in a trial of Ad26.COV2.S vaccine versus placebo. These receptor sequences come from a person between 18 and 59 years old who received the Ad26.COV2.S COVID-19 vaccine or a placebo.

The chain uses TRBV7-9 and TRBJ1-1; 9 bases are a match to TRBD1. CDR1 and CDR2 (germline): SEHNR, FQNEAQ (reference sequence). CDR3 length: 14 amino acids. J gave up 8 bases and V 8 bases, and 12 bases lay outside the gene matches. The CDR3 DNA follows: TGTGCCAGCTATTTTACAGGGGGCGCGGACGAAGCTTTCTTT. This gives the protein CASYFTGGADEAFF.

The chain combines TRBV6-5 with TRBJ1-6; 8 positions agree with TRBD1. This CDR3 is built from 14 residues. The V segment lost 6 bases and the J segment 6 bases; nucleotides outside the gene matches: 4. The germline CDR1 and CDR2 sequences are MNHEY and SVGAGI. CDR3 in amino acids: CASSGQGSNSPLHF. The CDR3 nucleotides read TGTGCCAGCAGCGGACAGGGCAGTAATTCACCCCTCCACTTT.

The chain links TRBV6-5 to TRBJ2-3; either TRBD1 or TRBD2 may fit D (5 bases each). The V gene lost 8 bases and the J gene lost 0 bases, with 12 bases spanning the gap. The germline CDR1 and CDR2 sequences are MNHEY and SVGAGI. CDR3 size: 14 residues. CDR3 nucleotide sequence: TGTGCCAGCTGGGGGTTTGGCAGCACAGATACGCAGTATTTT. This codes for CASWGFGSTDTQYF.

The chain combines TRBV29-1 with TRBJ2-1; the match to TRBD1 covers 9 bases. Germline V CDR1 and CDR2: SQVTM, ANQGSEA. The CDR3 is made up of 13 amino acids. Unmatched junction bases numbered 5, after V lost 7 bases and J lost 4 bases. CDR3 nucleotide sequence: TGCAGCGCTAACAGGGGGCTTTACAATGAGCAGTTCTTC. Amino acids: CSANRGLYNEQFF.

This chain joins TRBV27 and TRBJ1-1; 8 nucleotides align to TRBD1. CDR1 and CDR2 (germline): MNHEY, SMNVEV (reference sequence). The CDR3 has 15 residues. The V segment lost 4 bases and the J segment 2 bases; nucleotides outside the gene matches: 6. CDR3 DNA sequence: TGTGCCAGCAGTTCCTCCGGGACAGGAAACACTGAAGCTTTCTTT. Amino acid sequence: CASSSSGTGNTEAFF.

V usage is TRBV10-1 and J usage is TRBJ1-1; no reliable D call. Trimming removed 3 bases from V and 6 bases from J, with 20 bases in between. CDR3 size: 16 residues. Germline assignment: CDR1 WNHNN and CDR2 SYGVQD (reference sequence). CDR3 bases: TGCGCCAGCAGTGATAAGGGAGGGATAAGAGCGGCTGAAGCTTTCTTT. This encodes CASSDKGGIRAAEAFF.

The chain carries TRBV19 and TRBJ2-3; D unresolved. V lost 8 bases to trimming and J lost 6 bases, with 12 bases between them. CDR3 size: 12 residues. The germline gives CDR1 LNHDA, CDR2 SQIVND (reference sequence). In DNA, the CDR3 is TGTGCCAGTTTAGGACCCCGGGATACGCAGTATTTT. Protein sequence: CASLGPRDTQYF.

The rearrangement joins TRBV27 to TRBJ1-6; a possible D gene is TRBD1 (6 bases). Looked up from germline, CDR1 is MNHEY and CDR2 is SMNVEV (reference sequence). Trimming took off 5 bases at V and 10 bases at J, with 18 bases between the two ends. The CDR3 loop spans 15 amino acids. The CDR3 reads CASSNSGTSVSPLHF. In DNA, the CDR3 is TGTGCCAGCAGTAACAGCGGGACAAGTGTATCACCCCTCCACTTT.

The V call is TRBV6-2 or TRBV6-3, the J call TRBJ2-7; 7 nucleotides align to TRBD1. Looked up from germline, CDR1 is MNHEY and CDR2 is SVGEGT. The CDR3 sequence is 16 residues long. The V segment lost 2 bases and the J segment 0 bases; nucleotides outside the gene matches: 7. This chain's CDR3 is CASSYNPTGLSYEQYF. In nucleotides, the CDR3 is TGTGCCAGCAGTTACAACCCGACAGGGCTCTCCTACGAGCAGTACTTC.

The rearrangement uses TRBV21-1 and TRBJ2-1; TRBD2 is the table's D call, not checked against the DNA. TRBV21-1 is a recognized pseudogene. CDR3 size: 16 residues. The CDR3: CASPREGTSGSNEQFF. DNA for the CDR3: TGTGCCAGCCCCCGAGAGGGGACTAGCGGGAGCAATGAGCAGTTCTTC.